These 24 T cell receptor beta chains share one sample of origin, sequenced in a study of vaccination effects on CD4 cells after COVID-19. Culture proceeded for under twelve days, and CD4+ T cells were then isolated. Two doses of either BNT162b2 or mRNA-1273 were given to each participant. These receptors are not linked to any known antigen. Libraries were prepared by immunoSEQ multiplex PCR; TCRdb keeps only in-frame clonotypes and omits some of them. The table includes 8,000 to 10,000 clones, about 75% detected once. Material: CD4+ T cells from PBMCs cultured without peptide, obtained after COVID-19 vaccination. The receptors were sampled from a human donor who received a COVID-19 vaccine.

This clone was found once. The chain joins TRBV28 to TRBJ1-6; TRBD1 matches at 8 bases. The CDR3 spans 14 residues. J gave up 8 bases and V 6 bases, and 6 bases lay outside the gene matches. Looked up from germline, CDR1 is MDHEN and CDR2 is SYDVKM. This CDR3 is CASRAPTGDSPLHF. The CDR3 DNA reads TGTGCCAGCAGAGCCCCGACAGGGGATTCACCCCTCCACTTT.

V gene TRBV27 combines with J gene TRBJ1-3; D is undetermined. The CDR3 length is 17 residues. The germline gives CDR1 MNHEY, CDR2 SMNVEV (reference sequence). Trimming stripped 0 bases from V and 0 bases from J, with 12 bases between. DNA for the CDR3: TGTGCCAGCAGTTTATCTGGCCGACTCGTCTCTGGAAACACCATATATTTT. Translated, it gives CASSLSGRLVSGNTIYF.

This chain links TRBV2 with TRBJ2-5; D may be TRBD1 (5 bases). CDR3 length: 14 residues. Germline V gives CDR1 SNHLY, CDR2 FYNNEI. The ends were cut back, 5 bases at V and 2 bases at J, with 12 bases in the middle. The CDR3 region has the DNA TGTGCCAGCAGTCCACACAGGAGACAAGAGACCCAGTACTTC. Translating gives CASSPHRRQETQYF. The whole variable domain, remainder taken from reference TRBV2 and TRBJ2-5, is EPEVTQTPSHQVTQMGQEVILRCVPISNHLYFYWYRQILGQKVEFLVSFYNNEISEKSEIFDDQFSVERPDGSNFTLKIRSTKLEDSAMYFCASSPHRRQETQYFGPGTRLLVL.

The rearrangement joins TRBV6-5 to TRBJ1-5; 7 nucleotides agree with TRBD1. This CDR3 is 13 amino acids long. Germline CDR1 reads MNHEY; CDR2 reads SVGAGI. V trimming: 5 bases; J trimming: 9 bases; junction bases outside the gene matches: 7. The CDR3 reads CASSPRQGRPQHF. The CDR3 region has the DNA TGTGCCAGCAGTCCGCGACAGGGTCGGCCCCAGCATTTT.

The chain combines TRBV5-1 with TRBJ2-7; D is unresolved. The germline gives CDR1 SGHRS, CDR2 YFSETQ. The CDR3 is 13 amino acids. Trimming removed 4 bases from V and 2 bases from J, with 10 bases in between. The CDR3 DNA reads as TGCGCCAGCAGCCCCGACGGTCCCTACGAGCAGTACTTC. It translates to CASSPDGPYEQYF. The full variable domain, its missing parts supplied by reference TRBV5-1 and TRBJ2-7, is KAGVTQTPRYLIKTRGQQVTLSCSPISGHRSVSWYQQTPGQGLQFLFEYFSETQRNKGNFPGRFSGRQFSNSRSEMNVSTLELGDSALYLCASSPDGPYEQYFGPGTRLTVT.

The chain carries TRBV2 and TRBJ1-5; no definite D call. V lost 5 bases, J lost 0 bases, and 11 bases lay in between. The CDR3 runs to 15 residues. Looked up from germline, CDR1 is SNHLY and CDR2 is FYNNEI. This chain's CDR3 is CASSRTPDSNQPQHF. DNA of the CDR3: TGTGCCAGCAGTCGGACCCCGGATAGCAATCAGCCCCAGCATTTT. Full variable domain (rest looked up from reference TRBV2 and TRBJ1-5): EPEVTQTPSHQVTQMGQEVILRCVPISNHLYFYWYRQILGQKVEFLVSFYNNEISEKSEIFDDQFSVERPDGSNFTLKIRSTKLEDSAMYFCASSRTPDSNQPQHFGDGTRLSIL.

The chain employs TRBV15 and TRBJ2-3, with 7 positions matching TRBD2. CDR3 size: 16 residues. CDR1 is LNHNV and CDR2 is YYDKDF in the germline V gene (reference sequence). The V gene end was trimmed by 5 bases and the J gene end by 2 bases; junction bases not matched to a gene: 10. The CDR3 is CATSENTGTITDTQYF. CDR3 DNA: TGTGCCACCAGCGAAAATACCGGGACTATCACAGATACGCAGTATTTT.

The chain has TRBV5-6 and TRBJ1-1, with a possible D match to TRBD1 (5 bases). V dropped 4 bases and J dropped 1 base, with 14 bases sitting between them. The length of the CDR3 is 15 residues. Germline loops: CDR1 SGHDT, CDR2 YYEEEE. The CDR3 spells CASSPKDKPNTEAFF. The CDR3 nucleotides are TGTGCCAGCAGCCCGAAGGACAAGCCGAACACTGAAGCTTTCTTT.

This clone was seen only a few times. This sequence joins TRBV27 and TRBJ2-5; TRBD2 aligns across 8 bases. Trimming at V came to 3 bases and at J to 5 bases, leaving 8 bases not matched to a gene. CDR3 length: 15 residues. Germline lookup yields CDR1 MNHEY and CDR2 SMNVEV (reference sequence). CDR3 nucleotide sequence: TGTGCCAGCAGTTTGGGCGGGGGGTCCTCGGAGACCCAGTACTTC. It codes for CASSLGGGSSETQYF.

The V gene is TRBV27, the J gene TRBJ2-6; D possibly corresponds to TRBD2 (5 bases). V lost 6 bases, J lost 0 bases, and 12 bases lay in between. CDR1 is MNHEY, CDR2 SMNVEV, per germline (reference sequence). This CDR3 is 16 amino acids long. CDR3 DNA sequence: TGTGCCAGCAGCCCCTATGGGAGCTCTGGGGCCAACGTCCTGACTTTC. It translates to CASSPYGSSGANVLTF.

The genes are TRBV2 and TRBJ2-7; D might be TRBD1 or TRBD2, each matching 5 bases. With 3 bases removed from V and 4 bases from J, the gap between germline ends came to 13 bases. Germline CDR1 reads SNHLY; CDR2 reads FYNNEI. CDR3 length: 14 residues. The CDR3 DNA reads as TGTGCCAGCAGTGAGGGGGTGTCAGGGTACGAGCAGTACTTC. Amino acid sequence: CASSEGVSGYEQYF.

V and J are TRBV10-3 and TRBJ1-6; D gene unclear. The V end lost 2 bases, the J end lost 7 bases, and 9 bases lay between the germline ends. This CDR3 comprises 14 residues. The germline V gene encodes CDR1 ENHRY and CDR2 SYGVKD. The CDR3 DNA sequence: TGTGCCATCAGTGAGAAGGACCTCAATTCACCCCTCCACTTT. Translation gives CAISEKDLNSPLHF.

This rearrangement joins TRBV4-1 to TRBJ1-1; the D gene is possibly TRBD1 (5 bases). Germline V gives CDR1 MGHRA, CDR2 YSYEKL. V lost 0 bases and J lost 10, with 18 bases in between. The CDR3 length is 15 residues. The CDR3: CASSQDVTGGIAAFF. The CDR3 bases are TGCGCCAGCAGCCAAGACGTCACAGGAGGAATAGCAGCTTTCTTT.

The genes are TRBV5-4 and TRBJ2-5; the match to TRBD1 covers 7 bases. The germline V gene has CDR1 SGHNT and CDR2 YYREEE (reference sequence). The CDR3 contains 15 residues. V lost 3 bases to trimming and J lost 2 bases; unmatched junction nucleotides: 7. In DNA, the CDR3 is TGTGCCAGCAGCTCCACCTACAGGGGACAAGAGACCCAGTACTTC. Its protein product is CASSSTYRGQETQYF.

V is TRBV6-5 and J is TRBJ2-2; TRBD2 might be the D (5 bases). Between the trimmed V and J ends, which lost 0 bases and 1 base, there was a span of 9 bases. CDR3 length equals 16 residues. The V gene's germline CDR1 is MNHEY and CDR2 SVGAGI. CDR3 in DNA: TGTGCCAGCAGTTACTCGGCTAGCTGGAACACCGGGGAGCTGTTTTTT. It encodes CASSYSASWNTGELFF.

The chain is built from TRBV4-1 and TRBJ1-4; possibly TRBD1 for D (5 bases). Germline CDR1 MGHRA, CDR2 YSYEKL. The CDR3 totals 15 residues. Trimming took 4 bases from V and 8 from J, leaving 17 bases between them. Here the CDR3 DNA reads TGCGCCAGCAGCCGATCGGGACCTTCAGGGGAAAAACTGTTTTTT. It encodes CASSRSGPSGEKLFF.

The chain recombines TRBV30 with TRBJ1-5; D ambiguous. In germline, CDR1 is GTSNPN, CDR2 SVGIG (reference sequence). The CDR3 totals 15 residues. The V end lost 2 bases, the J end lost 0 bases, and 11 bases lay between the germline ends. The CDR3 region has the DNA TGTGCCTGGAGTCCGGCCCTGTATAGCAATCAGCCCCAGCATTTT. Translated, it gives CAWSPALYSNQPQHF.

This clone was detected a few times. The gene calls are TRBV4-2 and TRBJ2-1; 9 bases match TRBD2. The length of the CDR3 is 16 residues. The J segment lost 7 bases and the V segment lost 0 bases, leaving 7 bases of the junction unmatched. The germline V gene encodes CDR1 LGHNA and CDR2 YNFKEQ. The CDR3 DNA reads TGTGCCAGCAGCCAAGATCGGGCTAGCGGGGTAAATGAGCAGTTCTTC. Translated, it gives CASSQDRASGVNEQFF.

The gene calls are TRBV6-5 and TRBJ2-7; 8 nucleotides match TRBD1. Germline CDR1 is MNHEY and CDR2 is SVGAGI. The trim removed 6 bases at V and 0 bases at J, leaving 4 bases unmatched. CDR3 length: 14 residues. The CDR3 bases are TGTGCCAGCAGGGGACAGGCTATCTCCTACGAGCAGTACTTC. Its translation: CASRGQAISYEQYF.

This chain's CDR3 is CASSAYSRGQSPLHF. The CDR3 DNA reads as TGTGCCAGCAGTGCGTATTCTAGGGGGCAGTCACCCCTCCACTTT. The chain carries TRBV2 and TRBJ1-6; 7 nucleotides match TRBD1. CDR1 SNHLY and CDR2 FYNNEI come from the germline V gene. Trimming removed 4 bases from V and 10 bases from J; junction bases left unmatched: 10. The CDR3 is made up of 15 amino acids.

The sample holds a few counts of this clone. The rearrangement links TRBV3-1 (or the pseudogene TRBV3-2) to TRBJ1-6; D may be TRBD1 (5 bases). Between the trimmed V and J ends, which lost 4 bases and 6 bases, there was a span of 13 bases. The V gene's germline CDR1 is LGHDT and CDR2 YNNKEL (reference sequence). This CDR3 contains 15 residues. The CDR3 protein is CASSRGEGTNSPLHF. The DNA of the CDR3 is TGTGCCAGCAGCCGAGGAGAGGGGACTAATTCACCCCTCCACTTT.

The J gene is TRBJ1-2, the V gene TRBV7-9, with 7 bases aligning to TRBD1. Unmatched junction bases numbered 0, after V lost 3 bases and J lost 2 bases. Germline CDR1 reads SEHNR; CDR2 reads FQNEAQ (reference sequence). The CDR3 length is 13 residues. CDR3 sequence: CASSLGQNYGYTF. DNA for the CDR3: TGTGCCAGCAGCTTGGGACAGAACTATGGCTACACCTTC.

The V and J genes are TRBV29-1 and TRBJ2-5; 10 positions match TRBD1. This CDR3 is built from 13 residues. In germline, CDR1 is SQVTM, CDR2 ANQGSEA. With 4 bases clipped from V and 4 bases from J, the junction kept 3 bases outside the gene matches. This CDR3 is CSVGRTGGETQYF. In DNA, the CDR3 is TGCAGCGTTGGCAGGACAGGGGGAGAGACCCAGTACTTC.

This clone was seen a few times. The chain carries TRBV4-1 and TRBJ1-4; TRBD1 might be the D (5 bases). From germline, CDR1 is MGHRA and CDR2 YSYEKL. Trimming shortened V by 5 bases and J by 7 bases, and 11 bases separated the two germline ends. CDR3 size: 13 residues. CDR3 coding DNA: TGCGCCAGCAGCGAGGGGAATGGTGAAAAACTGTTTTTT. As protein: CASSEGNGEKLFF.